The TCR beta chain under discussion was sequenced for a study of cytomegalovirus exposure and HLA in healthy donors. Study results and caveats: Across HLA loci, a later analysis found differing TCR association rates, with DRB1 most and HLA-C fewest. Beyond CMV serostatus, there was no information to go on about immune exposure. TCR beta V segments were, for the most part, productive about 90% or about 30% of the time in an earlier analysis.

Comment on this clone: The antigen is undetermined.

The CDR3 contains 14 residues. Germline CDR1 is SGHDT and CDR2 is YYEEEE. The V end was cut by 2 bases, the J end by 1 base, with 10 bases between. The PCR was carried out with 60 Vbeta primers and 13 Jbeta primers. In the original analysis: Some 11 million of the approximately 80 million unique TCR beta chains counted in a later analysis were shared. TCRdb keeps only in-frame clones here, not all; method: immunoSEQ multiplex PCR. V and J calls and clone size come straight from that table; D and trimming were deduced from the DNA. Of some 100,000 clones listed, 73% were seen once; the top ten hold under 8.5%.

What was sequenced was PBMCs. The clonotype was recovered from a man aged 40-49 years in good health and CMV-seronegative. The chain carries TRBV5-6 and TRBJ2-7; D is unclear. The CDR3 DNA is TGTGCCAGCAGCTTCCTAGGCACGTCCTACGAGCAGTACTTC. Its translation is CASSFLGTSYEQYF.